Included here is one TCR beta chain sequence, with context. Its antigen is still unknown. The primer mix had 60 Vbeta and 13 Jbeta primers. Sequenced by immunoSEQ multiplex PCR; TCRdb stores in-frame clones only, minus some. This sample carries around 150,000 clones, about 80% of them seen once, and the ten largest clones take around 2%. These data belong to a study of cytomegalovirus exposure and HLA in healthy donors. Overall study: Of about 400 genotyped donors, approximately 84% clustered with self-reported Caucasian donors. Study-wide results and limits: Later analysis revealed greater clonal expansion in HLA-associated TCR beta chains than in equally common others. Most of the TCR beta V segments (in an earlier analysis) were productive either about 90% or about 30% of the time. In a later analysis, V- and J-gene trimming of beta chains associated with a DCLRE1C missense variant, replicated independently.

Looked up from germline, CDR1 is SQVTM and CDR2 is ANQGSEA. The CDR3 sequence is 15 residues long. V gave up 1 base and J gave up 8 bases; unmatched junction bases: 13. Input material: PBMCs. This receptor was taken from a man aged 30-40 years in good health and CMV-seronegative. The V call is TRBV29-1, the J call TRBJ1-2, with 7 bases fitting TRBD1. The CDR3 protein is CSVEGGTASNRGYTF. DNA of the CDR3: TGCAGCGTTGAAGGGGGGACAGCCTCGAACCGGGGCTACACCTTC.